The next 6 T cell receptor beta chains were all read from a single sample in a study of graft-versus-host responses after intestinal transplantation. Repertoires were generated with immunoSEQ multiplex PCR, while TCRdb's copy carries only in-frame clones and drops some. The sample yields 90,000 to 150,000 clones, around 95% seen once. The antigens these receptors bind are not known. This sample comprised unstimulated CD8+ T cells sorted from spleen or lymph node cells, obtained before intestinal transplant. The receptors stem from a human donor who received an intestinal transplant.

In DNA form, the CDR3 reads TGTGCCAGCAGTTACGGAGGCACTGAAGCTTTCTTT. The encoded protein is CASSYGGTEAFF. The chain links TRBV28 to TRBJ1-1; D remains unclear. Germline assignment: CDR1 MDHEN and CDR2 SYDVKM. V lost 4 bases and J 4 bases, leaving 7 bases between the germline ends. This CDR3 has 12 residues.

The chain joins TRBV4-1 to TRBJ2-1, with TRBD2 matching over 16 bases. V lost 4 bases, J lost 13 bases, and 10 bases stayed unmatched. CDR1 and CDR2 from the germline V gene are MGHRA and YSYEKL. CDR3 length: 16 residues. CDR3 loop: CASSRPGLAGGPSQFF. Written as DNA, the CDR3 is TGCGCCAGCAGCCGGCCGGGACTAGCGGGAGGGCCCTCCCAGTTCTTC.

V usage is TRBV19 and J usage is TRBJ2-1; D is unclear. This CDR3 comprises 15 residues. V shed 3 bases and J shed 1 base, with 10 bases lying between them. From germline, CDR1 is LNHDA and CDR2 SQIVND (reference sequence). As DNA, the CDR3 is TGTGCCAGTAGTATTAAGGGCCAGTCCTACAATGAGCAGTTCTTC. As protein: CASSIKGQSYNEQFF.

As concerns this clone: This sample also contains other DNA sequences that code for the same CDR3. Here the CDR3 reads CASSLTGNSYEQYF. The CDR3 DNA sequence: TGTGCCAGCAGTTTGACGGGGAACTCCTACGAGCAGTACTTC. The rearrangement joins TRBV28 to TRBJ2-7; D might be TRBD2 (5 bases). The germline V and J ends were trimmed by 3 bases and 0 bases, with 9 bases remaining between them. The CDR3 is made up of 14 amino acids. Germline V CDR1 and CDR2: MDHEN, SYDVKM.

The CDR3 DNA reads as TGCAGCGTTGAAAGTGCGGGACTCCTTTCTAAAAACACCATATATTTT. Translating it yields CSVESAGLLSKNTIYF. The V gene is TRBV29-1, the J gene TRBJ1-3; possible D gene TRBD1, 5 bases. Germline V gives CDR1 SQVTM, CDR2 ANQGSEA. V was clipped by 2 bases and J by 6 bases, with 20 bases between them. The CDR3 totals 16 residues.

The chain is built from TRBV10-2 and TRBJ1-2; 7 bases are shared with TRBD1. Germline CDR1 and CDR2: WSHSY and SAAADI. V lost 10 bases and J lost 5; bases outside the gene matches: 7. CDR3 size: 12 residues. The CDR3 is CATNRGRYGYTF. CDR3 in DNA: TGCGCCACAAACAGGGGACGGTATGGCTACACCTTC.